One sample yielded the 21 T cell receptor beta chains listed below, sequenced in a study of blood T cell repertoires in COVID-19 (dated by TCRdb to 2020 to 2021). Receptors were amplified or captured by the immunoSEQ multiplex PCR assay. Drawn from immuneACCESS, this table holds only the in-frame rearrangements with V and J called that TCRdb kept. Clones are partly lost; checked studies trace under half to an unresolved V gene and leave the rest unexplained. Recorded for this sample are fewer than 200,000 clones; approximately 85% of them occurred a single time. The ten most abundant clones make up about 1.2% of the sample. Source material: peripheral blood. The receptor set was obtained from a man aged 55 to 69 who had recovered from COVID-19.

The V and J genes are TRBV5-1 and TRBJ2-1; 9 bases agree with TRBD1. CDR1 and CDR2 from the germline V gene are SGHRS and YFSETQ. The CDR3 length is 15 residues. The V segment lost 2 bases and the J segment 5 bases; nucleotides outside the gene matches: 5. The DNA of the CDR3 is TGCGCCAGCAGCTTACAGGGGGCTGTGAACAATGAGCAGTTCTTC. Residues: CASSLQGAVNNEQFF.

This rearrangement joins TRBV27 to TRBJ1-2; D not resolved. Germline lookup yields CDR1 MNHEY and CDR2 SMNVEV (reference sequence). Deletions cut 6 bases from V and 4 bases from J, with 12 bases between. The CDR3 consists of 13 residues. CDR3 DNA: TGTGCCAGCAGACCGACAATTCCCTATGGCTACACCTTC. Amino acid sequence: CASRPTIPYGYTF.

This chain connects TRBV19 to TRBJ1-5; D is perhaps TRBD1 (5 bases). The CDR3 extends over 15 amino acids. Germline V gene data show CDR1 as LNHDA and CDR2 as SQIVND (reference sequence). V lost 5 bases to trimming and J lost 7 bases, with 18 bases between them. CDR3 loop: CASSHRTGLGQPQHF. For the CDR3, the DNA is TGTGCCAGTAGTCACCGAACGGGACTGGGGCAGCCCCAGCATTTT.

The CDR3 nucleotides are TGTGCCAGCAGCTCCCCTGGACAGGGAGACTATGGCTACACCTTC. Translating gives CASSSPGQGDYGYTF. The chain employs TRBV7-2 and TRBJ1-2; 8 nucleotides agree with TRBD1. The germline gives CDR1 SGHTA, CDR2 FQGNSA. CDR3 size: 15 residues. V shed 4 bases and J 3 bases; nucleotides not matched to a gene: 7.

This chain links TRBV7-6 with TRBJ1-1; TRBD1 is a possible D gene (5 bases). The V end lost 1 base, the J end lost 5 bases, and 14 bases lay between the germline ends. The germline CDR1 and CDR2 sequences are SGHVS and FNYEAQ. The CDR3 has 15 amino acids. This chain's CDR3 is CASSLGSGGSTEAFF. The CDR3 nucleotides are TGTGCCAGCAGCTTAGGCTCGGGGGGAAGTACTGAAGCTTTCTTT.

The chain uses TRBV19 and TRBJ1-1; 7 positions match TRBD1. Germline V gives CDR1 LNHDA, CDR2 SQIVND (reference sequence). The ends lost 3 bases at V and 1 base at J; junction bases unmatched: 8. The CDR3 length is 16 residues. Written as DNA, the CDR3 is TGTGCCAGTAGTATTTCGAGGGGGCGAGGGAACACTGAAGCTTTCTTT. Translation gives CASSISRGRGNTEAFF.

CDR3 in amino acids: CAWSYADRGTEAFF. The CDR3 DNA is TGTGCCTGGTCCTATGCTGACAGGGGCACTGAAGCTTTCTTT. V gene TRBV30 combines with J gene TRBJ1-1; 8 nucleotides line up with TRBD1. Germline trimming cut 5 bases from V and 4 bases from J; bases unmatched to any gene: 9. Germline V gene data show CDR1 as GTSNPN and CDR2 as SVGIG (reference sequence). The CDR3 has 14 amino acids.

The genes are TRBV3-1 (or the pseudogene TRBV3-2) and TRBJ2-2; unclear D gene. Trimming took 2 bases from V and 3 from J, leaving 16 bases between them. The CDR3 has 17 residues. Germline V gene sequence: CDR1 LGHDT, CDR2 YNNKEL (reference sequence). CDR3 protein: CASSQPLALEHTGELFF. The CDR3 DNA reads TGTGCCAGCAGCCAACCTCTGGCATTGGAGCACACCGGGGAGCTGTTTTTT.

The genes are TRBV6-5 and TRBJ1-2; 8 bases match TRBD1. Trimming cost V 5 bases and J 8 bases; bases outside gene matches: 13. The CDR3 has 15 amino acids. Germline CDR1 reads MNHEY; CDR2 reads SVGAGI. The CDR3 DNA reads TGTGCCAGCAGTCAATCCCGTCAGGGGGCGGAAGGCTACACCTTC. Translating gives CASSQSRQGAEGYTF.

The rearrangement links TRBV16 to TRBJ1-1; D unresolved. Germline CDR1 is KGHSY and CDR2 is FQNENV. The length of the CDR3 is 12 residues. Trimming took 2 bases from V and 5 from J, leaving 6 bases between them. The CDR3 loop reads CASSQRGTEAFF. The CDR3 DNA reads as TGTGCCAGCAGCCAACGGGGTACTGAAGCTTTCTTT.

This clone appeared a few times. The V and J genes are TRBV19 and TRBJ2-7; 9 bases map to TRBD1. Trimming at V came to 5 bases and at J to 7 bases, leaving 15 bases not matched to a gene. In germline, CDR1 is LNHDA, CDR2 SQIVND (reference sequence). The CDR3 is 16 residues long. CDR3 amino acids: CASSRTGQGTTKEQYF. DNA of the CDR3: TGTGCCAGTAGTCGAACGGGACAGGGAACTACTAAAGAGCAGTACTTC.

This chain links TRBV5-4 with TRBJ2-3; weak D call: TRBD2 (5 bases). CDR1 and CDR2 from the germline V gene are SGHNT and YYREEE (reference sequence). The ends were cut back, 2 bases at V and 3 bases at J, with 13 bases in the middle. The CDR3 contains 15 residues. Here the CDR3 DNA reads TGTGCCAGCAGCTTACAACCCGGGATTACAGATACGCAGTATTTT. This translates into CASSLQPGITDTQYF.

CDR3 sequence: CASSRYSRTYSNQPQHF. In DNA, the CDR3 is TGTGCCAGCAGTCGATATTCCCGGACATATAGCAATCAGCCCCAGCATTTT. The chain uses TRBV6-6 and TRBJ1-5, with a tentative D call TRBD1 (5 bases). The CDR3 sequence is 17 residues long. Germline loops: CDR1 MNHNY, CDR2 SVGAGI (reference sequence). Trimming shortened V by 5 bases and J by 0 bases, and 17 bases separated the two germline ends.

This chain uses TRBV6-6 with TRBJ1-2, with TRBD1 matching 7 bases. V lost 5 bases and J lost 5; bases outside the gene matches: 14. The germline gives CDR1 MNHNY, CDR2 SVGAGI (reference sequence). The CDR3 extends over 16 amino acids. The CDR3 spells CASSRGTGTDSYGYTF. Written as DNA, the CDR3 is TGTGCCAGCAGTCGAGGAACCGGGACAGACTCATATGGCTACACCTTC.

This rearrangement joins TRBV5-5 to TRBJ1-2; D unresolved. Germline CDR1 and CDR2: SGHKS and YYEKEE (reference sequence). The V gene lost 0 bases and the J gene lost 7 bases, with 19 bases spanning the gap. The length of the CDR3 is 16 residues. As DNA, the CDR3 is TGTGCCAGCAGCTTGGGAGGGCAAGGCAGCCGTCTTGGCTACACCTTC. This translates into CASSLGGQGSRLGYTF.

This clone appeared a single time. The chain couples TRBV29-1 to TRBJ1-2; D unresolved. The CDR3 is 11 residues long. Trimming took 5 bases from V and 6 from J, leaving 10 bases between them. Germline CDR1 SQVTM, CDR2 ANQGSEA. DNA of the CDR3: TGCAGCGTTCGGTCCGGGGATGGCTACACCTTC. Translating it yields CSVRSGDGYTF.

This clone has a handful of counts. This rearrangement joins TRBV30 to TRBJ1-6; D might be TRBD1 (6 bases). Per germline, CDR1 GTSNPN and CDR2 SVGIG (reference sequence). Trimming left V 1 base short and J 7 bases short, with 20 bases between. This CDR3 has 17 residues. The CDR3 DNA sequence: TGTGCCTGGAGTGGTCGAAGGGGGTCCCAGGGGAATTCACCCCTCCACTTT. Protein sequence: CAWSGRRGSQGNSPLHF.

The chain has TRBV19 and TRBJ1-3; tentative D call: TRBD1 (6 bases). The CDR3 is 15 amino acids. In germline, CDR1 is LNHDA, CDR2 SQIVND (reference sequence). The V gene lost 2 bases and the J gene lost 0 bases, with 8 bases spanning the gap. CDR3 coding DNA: TGTGCCAGTAGTATACAGGGGATCTCTGGAAACACCATATATTTT. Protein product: CASSIQGISGNTIYF.

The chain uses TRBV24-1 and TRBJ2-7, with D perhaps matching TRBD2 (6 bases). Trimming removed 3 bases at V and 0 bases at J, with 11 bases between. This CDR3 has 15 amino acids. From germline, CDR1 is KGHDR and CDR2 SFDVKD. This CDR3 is CATSDASASSYEQYF. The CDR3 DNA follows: TGTGCCACCAGTGATGCTAGCGCTAGCTCCTACGAGCAGTACTTC.

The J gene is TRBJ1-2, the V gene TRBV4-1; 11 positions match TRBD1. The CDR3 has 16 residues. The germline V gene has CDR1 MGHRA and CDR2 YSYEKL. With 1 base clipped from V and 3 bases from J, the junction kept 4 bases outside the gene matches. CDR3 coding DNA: TGCGCCAGCAGCCAAGTACCGGGACAGGGGGACTATGGCTACACCTTC. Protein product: CASSQVPGQGDYGYTF.

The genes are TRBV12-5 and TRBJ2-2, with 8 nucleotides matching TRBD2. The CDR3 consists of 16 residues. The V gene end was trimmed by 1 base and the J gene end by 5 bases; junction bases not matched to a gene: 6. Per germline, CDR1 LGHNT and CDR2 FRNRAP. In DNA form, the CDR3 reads TGTGCTAGTGGTTTGGGACTTAGCGGGGCGACCGGGGAGCTGTTTTTT. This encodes CASGLGLSGATGELFF.